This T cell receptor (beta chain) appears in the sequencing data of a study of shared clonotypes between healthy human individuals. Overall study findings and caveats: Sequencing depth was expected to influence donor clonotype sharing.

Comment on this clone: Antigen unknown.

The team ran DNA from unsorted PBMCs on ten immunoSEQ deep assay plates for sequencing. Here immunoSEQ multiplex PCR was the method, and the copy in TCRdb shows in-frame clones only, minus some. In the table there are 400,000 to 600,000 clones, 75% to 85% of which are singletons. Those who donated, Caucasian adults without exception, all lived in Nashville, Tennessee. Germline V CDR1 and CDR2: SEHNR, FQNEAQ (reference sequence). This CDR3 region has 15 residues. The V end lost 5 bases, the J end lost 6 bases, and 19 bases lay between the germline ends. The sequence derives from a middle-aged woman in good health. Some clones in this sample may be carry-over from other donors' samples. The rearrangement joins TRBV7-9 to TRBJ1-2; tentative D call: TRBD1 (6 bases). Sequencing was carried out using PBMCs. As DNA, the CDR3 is TGTGCCAGCAGCAGGTGGACGGGCAGGGGTGATGGCTACACCTTC. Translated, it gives CASSRWTGRGDGYTF. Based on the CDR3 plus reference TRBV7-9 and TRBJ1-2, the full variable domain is DTGVSQNPRHKITKRGQNVTFRCDPISEHNRLYWYRQTLGQGPEFLTYFQNEAQLEKSRLLSDRFSAERPKGSFSTLEIQRTEQGDSAMYLCASSRWTGRGDGYTFGSGTRLTVV.